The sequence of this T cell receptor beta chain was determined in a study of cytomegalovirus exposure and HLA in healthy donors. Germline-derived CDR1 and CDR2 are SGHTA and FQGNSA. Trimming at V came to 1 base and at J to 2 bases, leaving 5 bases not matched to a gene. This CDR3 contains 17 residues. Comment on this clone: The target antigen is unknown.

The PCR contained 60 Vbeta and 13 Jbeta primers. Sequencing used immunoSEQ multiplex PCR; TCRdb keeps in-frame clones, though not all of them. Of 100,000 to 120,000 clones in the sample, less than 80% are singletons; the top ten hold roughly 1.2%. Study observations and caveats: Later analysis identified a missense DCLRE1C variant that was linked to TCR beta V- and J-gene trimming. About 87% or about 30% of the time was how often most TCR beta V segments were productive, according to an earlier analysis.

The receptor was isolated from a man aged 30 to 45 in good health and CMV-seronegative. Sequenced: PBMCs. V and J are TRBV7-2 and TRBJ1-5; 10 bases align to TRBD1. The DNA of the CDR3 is TGTGCCAGCAGCTTAGGGACAGGGGGACGGGGCAATCAGCCCCAGCATTTT. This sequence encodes CASSLGTGGRGNQPQHF. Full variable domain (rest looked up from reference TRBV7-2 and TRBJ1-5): GAGVSQSPSNKVTEKGKDVELRCDPISGHTALYWYRQSLGQGLEFLIYFQGNSAPDKSGLPSDRFSAERTGGSVSTLTIQRTQQEDSAVYLCASSLGTGGRGNQPQHFGDGTRLSIL.